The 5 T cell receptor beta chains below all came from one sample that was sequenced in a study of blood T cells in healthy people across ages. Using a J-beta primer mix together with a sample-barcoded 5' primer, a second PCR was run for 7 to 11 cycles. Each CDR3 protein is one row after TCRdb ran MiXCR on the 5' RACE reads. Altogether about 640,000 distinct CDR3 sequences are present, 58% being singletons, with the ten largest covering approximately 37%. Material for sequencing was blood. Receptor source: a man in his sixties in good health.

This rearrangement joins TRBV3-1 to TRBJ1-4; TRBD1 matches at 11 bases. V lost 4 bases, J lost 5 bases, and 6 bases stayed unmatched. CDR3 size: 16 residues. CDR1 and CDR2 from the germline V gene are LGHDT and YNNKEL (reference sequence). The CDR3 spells CASSRGGTGGNEKLFF. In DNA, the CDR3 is TGTGCCAGCAGCCGGGGGGGGACAGGGGGAAATGAAAAACTGTTTTTT. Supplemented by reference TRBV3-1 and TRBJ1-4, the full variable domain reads DTAVSQTPKYLVTQMGNDKSIKCEQNLGHDTMYWYKQDSKKFLKIMFSYNNKELIINETVPNRFSPKSPDKAHLNLHINSLELGDSAVYFCASSRGGTGGNEKLFFGSGTQLSVL.

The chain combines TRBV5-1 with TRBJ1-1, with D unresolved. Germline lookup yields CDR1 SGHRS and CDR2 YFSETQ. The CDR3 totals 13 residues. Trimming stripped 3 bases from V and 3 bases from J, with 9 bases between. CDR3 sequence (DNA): TGCGCCAGCAGCTATGAAGGATACACTGAAGCTTTCTTT. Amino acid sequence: CASSYEGYTEAFF.

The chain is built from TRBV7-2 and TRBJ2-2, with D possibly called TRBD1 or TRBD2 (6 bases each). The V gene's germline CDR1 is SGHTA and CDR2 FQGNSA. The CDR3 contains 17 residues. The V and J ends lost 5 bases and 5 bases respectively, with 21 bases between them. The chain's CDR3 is CASSARTVGSGTGELFF. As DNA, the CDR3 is TGTGCCAGCAGCGCTAGGACAGTCGGGAGTGGAACCGGGGAGCTGTTTTTT.

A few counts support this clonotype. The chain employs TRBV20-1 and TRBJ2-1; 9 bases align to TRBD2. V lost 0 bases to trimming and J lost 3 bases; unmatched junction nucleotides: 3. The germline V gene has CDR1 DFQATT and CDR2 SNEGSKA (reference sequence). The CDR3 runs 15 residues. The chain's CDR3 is CSAREGSGGYNEQFF. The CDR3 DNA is TGCAGTGCTAGAGAGGGTAGCGGGGGCTACAATGAGCAGTTCTTC.

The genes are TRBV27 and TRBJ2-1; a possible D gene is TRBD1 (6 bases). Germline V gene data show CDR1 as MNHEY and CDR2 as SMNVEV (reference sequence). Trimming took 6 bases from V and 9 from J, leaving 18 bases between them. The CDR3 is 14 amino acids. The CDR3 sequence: CASRQGTRGAEQFF. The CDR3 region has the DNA TGTGCCAGCAGACAGGGCACGAGAGGTGCTGAGCAGTTCTTC.